This passage covers 14 T cell receptor beta chains from one sample sequenced in a study of OX40 agonist ivuxolimab in advanced cancers. The protocol was immunoSEQ multiplex PCR, while the TCRdb copy is restricted to in-frame clones and leaves out a portion. This table has some 20,000 clones, about 74% appearing once. The sample consisted of CD4+ or CD8+ T cells sorted from blood, taken in a trial of the OX40 agonist ivuxolimab. These receptors were collected from an adult with an advanced solid tumor such as melanoma, head and neck, liver or kidney cancer.

J is TRBJ2-2 and V is TRBV6-6; D is unclear. CDR3 size: 13 residues. The V gene's germline CDR1 is MNHNY and CDR2 SVGAGI (reference sequence). Trimming took 5 bases from V and 1 from J, leaving 5 bases between them. This CDR3 is CASSPLNTGELFF. The CDR3 DNA sequence: TGTGCCAGCAGTCCCCTGAACACCGGGGAGCTGTTTTTT.

The rearrangement joins TRBV16 to TRBJ1-4, with D maybe TRBD1 (5 bases). This CDR3 is 15 amino acids long. V lost 3 bases to trimming and J lost 7 bases, with 15 bases between them. CDR1 and CDR2 from the germline V gene are KGHSY and FQNENV. Here the CDR3 DNA reads TGTGCCAGCAGCCAGTCGGAGGGGCTAGGTGAAAAACTGTTTTTT. Translated, it gives CASSQSEGLGEKLFF.

In DNA, the CDR3 is TGTGCCAGCAGCCCTCGGCAAGGACAGGGGGCAAAAACCGGGGAGCTGTTTTTT. It specifies CASSPRQGQGAKTGELFF. This chain uses TRBV7-6 with TRBJ2-2; TRBD1 matches 11 bases. CDR3 length: 18 residues. CDR1 is SGHVS, CDR2 FNYEAQ, per germline. Losses at the gene ends were 5 bases for V and 5 bases for J; bases not matched to a gene: 13.

This clone was seen more than once but under ten times. The V gene is TRBV7-9, the J gene TRBJ1-2; D may be TRBD1 (6 bases). Trimming pared 4 bases from V and 5 bases from J, leaving 14 bases between. CDR3 size: 14 residues. The germline V gene encodes CDR1 SEHNR and CDR2 FQNEAQ (reference sequence). CDR3: CASSYTGTEYGYTF. CDR3 bases: TGTGCCAGCAGCTACACAGGGACGGAGTATGGCTACACCTTC. The variable domain in full, completed from reference TRBV7-9 and TRBJ1-2, reads DTGVSQNPRHKITKRGQNVTFRCDPISEHNRLYWYRQTLGQGPEFLTYFQNEAQLEKSRLLSDRFSAERPKGSFSTLEIQRTEQGDSAMYLCASSYTGTEYGYTFGSGTRLTVV.

CDR3 in DNA: TGCGCCAGCAGCCATCCCGGGAGCGGGGGGTCTCACGAGCAGTACTTC. Its translation is CASSHPGSGGSHEQYF. This chain connects TRBV4-1 to TRBJ2-7, with TRBD2 matching 9 bases. The CDR3 consists of 16 residues. V lost 3 bases and J lost 5; bases outside the gene matches: 11. The germline V gene has CDR1 MGHRA and CDR2 YSYEKL.

The rearrangement uses TRBV9 and TRBJ2-1; 7 bases map to TRBD2. The CDR3 is 16 residues long. The germline gives CDR1 SGDLS, CDR2 YYNGEE. The ends lost 0 bases at V and 9 bases at J; junction bases unmatched: 12. The CDR3 DNA is TGTGCCAGCAGCGTAGGAGGCGGGGGTAGGTTGGGTGAGCAGTTCTTC. It translates to CASSVGGGGRLGEQFF.

The chain uses TRBV5-1 and TRBJ2-7; TRBD1 matches 8 bases. With V trimmed by 0 bases and J by 5 bases, 10 bases remained unmatched. The CDR3 is 16 amino acids. Germline CDR1 reads SGHRS; CDR2 reads YFSETQ. CDR3 in amino acids: CASSLEGGTGSHEQYF. CDR3 DNA sequence: TGCGCCAGCAGCTTGGAGGGCGGGACAGGATCCCACGAGCAGTACTTC.

The V call is TRBV7-9, the J call TRBJ1-2, with 9 nucleotides matching TRBD1. V dropped 4 bases and J dropped 6; count of bases not matched to a gene: 3. The V gene's germline CDR1 is SEHNR and CDR2 FQNEAQ (reference sequence). CDR3 length: 13 residues. The CDR3 loop reads CASSSGTGHGYTF. The CDR3 bases are TGTGCCAGCAGCTCCGGGACAGGGCATGGCTACACCTTC.

V and J are TRBV9 and TRBJ1-2, with 7 bases identical to TRBD1. This CDR3 contains 16 residues. V gave up 4 bases and J gave up 0 bases; unmatched junction bases: 9. The V gene's germline CDR1 is SGDLS and CDR2 YYNGEE. The CDR3 reads CASSLSRDSTNYGYTF. The CDR3 DNA reads TGTGCCAGCAGCCTCTCTCGGGACAGCACTAACTATGGCTACACCTTC.

The chain uses TRBV4-1 and TRBJ2-4; the D is unclear. Trimming took 2 bases from V and 0 from J, leaving 5 bases between them. The CDR3 is 14 residues long. Germline lookup yields CDR1 MGHRA and CDR2 YSYEKL. As DNA, the CDR3 is TGCGCCAGCAGCCAACCCAGAGCCAAAAACATTCAGTACTTC. This encodes CASSQPRAKNIQYF.

The chain has TRBV28 and TRBJ2-3; 8 bases are shared with TRBD2. Germline V lookup: CDR1 MDHEN, CDR2 SYDVKM. Trimming at V came to 5 bases and at J to 3 bases, leaving 16 bases not matched to a gene. The CDR3 runs 18 residues. The CDR3 coding sequence is TGTGCCAGCAGTCCCCTTAGCGGGACCGCCCTCGGGACAGATACGCAGTATTTT. As protein: CASSPLSGTALGTDTQYF. The full variable domain, rest sourced from reference TRBV28 and TRBJ2-3, is DVKVTQSSRYLVKRTGEKVFLECVQDMDHENMFWYRQDPGLGLRLIYFSYDVKMKEKGDIPEGYSVSREKKERFSLILESASTNQTSMYLCASSPLSGTALGTDTQYFGPGTRLTVL.

This chain connects TRBV28 to TRBJ1-1; possibly TRBD1 for D (5 bases). The length of the CDR3 is 13 residues. V was cut by 6 bases and J by 0 bases, with 8 bases left in between. CDR1 MDHEN and CDR2 SYDVKM come from the germline V gene. The CDR3 region is CASSPGMNTEAFF. The DNA of the CDR3 is TGTGCCAGCAGCCCAGGGATGAACACTGAAGCTTTCTTT.

This clone was recorded a few times. V is TRBV27 and J is TRBJ2-7; 13 bases align to TRBD2. The V and J ends lost 4 bases and 3 bases, in that order; junction bases with no gene match: 3. CDR1 and CDR2 from the germline V gene are MNHEY and SMNVEV (reference sequence). This CDR3 contains 15 residues. The CDR3 reads CASSSLAGGYYEQYF. CDR3 DNA sequence: TGTGCCAGCAGTTCACTAGCGGGAGGGTACTACGAGCAGTACTTC.

V is TRBV7-9 and J is TRBJ2-1; no definite D call. Germline assignment: CDR1 SEHNR and CDR2 FQNEAQ (reference sequence). The CDR3 sequence is 12 residues long. The V end lost 1 base, the J end lost 7 bases, and 5 bases lay between the germline ends. The CDR3: CASSLVGNEQFF. DNA for the CDR3: TGTGCCAGCAGCTTAGTGGGAAATGAGCAGTTCTTC.